Listed below are T cell receptor beta chains from one sample, sequenced in a study of response to subunit inactivated influenza vaccine. Each CDR3 protein is one row after TCRdb ran MiXCR on the RT-PCR reads. Among around 530,000 distinct CDR3 sequences, around 11% were seen once, and the ten largest hold about a tenth. Sequenced here: PBMCs from blood, sampled on the day of vaccination. The receptors shown here come from a middle-aged man who received an inactivated influenza vaccine. Both conserved end residues are part of each CDR3. The D gene is left open where the match is weak. A row's size may be missing; if present it is once, few, many or a size class.

TRBD1	TRBJ2-1	TRBV7-3	few	CASSPTGDHEQFF	TGTGCCAGCAGCCCGACAGGGGACCATGAGCAGTTCTTC
TRBD1	TRBJ1-1	TRBV29-1	few	CSVDRGHTEAFF	TGCAGCGTTGACAGGGGGCACACTGAAGCTTTCTTT
NA	TRBJ2-7	TRBV5-1	once	CASSYQGSGSYEQYF	TGCGCCAGCAGCTACCAAGGATCGGGCTCCTACGAGCAGTACTTC
TRBD1	TRBJ1-2	TRBV27	few	CASSRDRGSYTF	TGTGCCAGCAGTAGGGACAGGGGAAGCTACACCTTC
TRBD2	TRBJ2-7	TRBV7-2	few	CASSLRFSGNREQYF	TGTGCCAGCAGCTTACGTTTTAGCGGGAATCGCGAGCAGTACTTC
TRBD1	TRBJ2-7	TRBV5-1	NA	CASSFTGTAYEQYF	TGCGCCAGCAGCTTTACCGGGACAGCCTACGAGCAGTACTTC
NA	TRBJ2-7	TRBV3-1	few	CASSQQHGPAEQYF	TGTGCCAGCAGCCAACAACACGGCCCGGCCGAGCAGTACTTC
TRBD2	TRBJ2-2	TRBV19	NA	CASSMGLAGTGELFF	TGTGCCAGTAGTATGGGACTAGCGGGCACCGGGGAGCTGTTTTTT
NA	TRBJ2-5	TRBV7-2	NA	CASSPGASAKTQYF	TGTGCCAGCAGCCCAGGGGCCTCAGCCAAGACCCAGTACTTC
NA	TRBJ2-5	TRBV27	NA	CASSLGTPGSETQYF	TGTGCCAGCAGTCTCGGGACTCCCGGTTCAGAGACCCAGTACTTC
NA	TRBJ2-7	TRBV24-1	NA	CATSDPLRTESRDEQYF	TGTGCCACCAGTGATCCCCTACGGACAGAATCGAGGGACGAGCAGTACTTC
NA	TRBJ2-7	TRBV24-1	few	CATSVSGSGEQYF	TGTGCCACCAGTGTTAGCGGATCGGGCGAGCAGTACTTC
NA	TRBJ2-2	TRBV20-1	few	CSAHDGTHTGELFF	TGCAGTGCGCACGACGGGACCCACACCGGGGAGCTGTTTTTT
NA	TRBJ2-1	TRBV4-2	NA	CASSHSEGSYNEQFF	TGTGCCAGCAGCCACTCGGAGGGTTCATACAATGAGCAGTTCTTC
NA	TRBJ1-5	TRBV29-1	few	CSTADSNQPQHF	TGCAGTACTGCAGATAGCAATCAGCCCCAGCATTTT
NA	TRBJ2-7	TRBV4-3	NA	CASSQEPGKGEQYF	TGCGCCAGCAGCCAAGAGCCAGGGAAGGGCGAGCAGTACTTC
NA	TRBJ2-6	TRBV4-3	NA	CASSQVTGANVLTF	TGCGCCAGCAGCCAGGTAACTGGGGCCAACGTCCTGACTTTC
NA	TRBJ1-1	TRBV12-3/TRBV12-4	NA	CASSFTSEAFF	TGTGCCAGCAGTTTCACCAGTGAAGCTTTCTTT
NA	TRBJ2-7	TRBV5-1	few	CASSLASTGVGYEQYF	TGCGCCAGCAGCTTGGCCAGTACGGGAGTCGGTTACGAGCAGTACTTC
TRBD2	TRBJ2-2	TRBV7-8	NA	CASSRGLAAPRELFF	TGTGCCAGCAGCCGCGGACTAGCGGCTCCGCGGGAGCTGTTTTTT
NA	TRBJ2-3	TRBV6-2/TRBV6-3	many	CASSLEDYTDTQYF	TGTGCCAGCAGTTTAGAGGACTACACAGATACGCAGTATTTT
NA	TRBJ1-5	TRBV7-8	many	CASSWGVSNQPQHF	TGTGCCAGCAGCTGGGGGGTCAGCAATCAGCCCCAGCATTTT
NA	TRBJ2-1	TRBV29-1	few	CSVENWVAWVGGSYNEQFF	TGCAGCGTTGAAAACTGGGTAGCCTGGGTGGGAGGCTCCTACAATGAGCAGTTCTTC
NA	TRBJ2-3	TRBV20-1	few	CSARDLQRGEDTQYF	TGCAGTGCTAGAGATCTCCAACGAGGGGAAGATACGCAGTATTTT
NA	TRBJ1-1	TRBV29-1	NA	CSVEAYSNTEAFF	TGCAGCGTTGAAGCCTACTCGAACACTGAAGCTTTCTTT
TRBD2	TRBJ2-1	TRBV9	NA	CASSVGIAGGTEQFF	TGTGCCAGCAGCGTAGGAATAGCGGGAGGCACTGAGCAGTTCTTC
NA	TRBJ2-1	TRBV7-9	many	CASNPHRDTYNPKQFF	TGTGCCAGCAACCCTCACCGGGATACCTACAATCCGAAGCAGTTCTTC
TRBD1	TRBJ2-2	TRBV5-1	few	CASSADRANTGELFF	TGCGCCAGCAGCGCAGACAGGGCGAACACCGGGGAGCTGTTTTTT
NA	TRBJ2-1	TRBV15	few	CATSREAEQFF	TGTGCCACCAGCAGAGAGGCGGAGCAGTTCTTC
NA	TRBJ1-4	TRBV12-3/TRBV12-4	few	CASSLTGFEKLFF	TGTGCCAGCAGTCTTACAGGGTTTGAAAAACTGTTTTTT
NA	TRBJ1-1	TRBV7-9	NA	CASSLGPPLSTNTEAFF	TGTGCCAGCAGCTTAGGGCCGCCGCTCAGCACAAACACTGAAGCTTTCTTT
TRBD2	TRBJ2-1	TRBV10-3	NA	CAIKERETNEQFF	TGTGCCATCAAGGAGCGGGAGACCAATGAGCAGTTCTTC
NA	TRBJ2-5	TRBV7-8	NA	CASSKGDARRTQYF	TGTGCCAGCAGCAAAGGGGACGCTCGGAGGACCCAGTACTTC
NA	TRBJ1-2	TRBV10-3	NA	CAISESAPGGYTF	TGTGCCATCAGTGAGTCGGCACCGGGGGGCTACACCTTC
NA	TRBJ2-1	TRBV20-1	NA	CSATTRLDSYNEQFF	TGCAGTGCTACTACACGACTAGACTCCTACAATGAGCAGTTCTTC
NA	TRBJ2-5	TRBV7-9	many	CASSLETQYF	TGTGCCAGCAGCTTAGAGACCCAGTACTTC
NA	TRBJ2-3	TRBV12-3/TRBV12-4	few	CASSSMTRRDTDTQYF	TGTGCCAGCAGCTCGATGACTAGGAGGGACACAGATACGCAGTATTTT
TRBD1	TRBJ1-3	TRBV7-2	NA	CASSLEPGTGGNTIYF	TGTGCCAGCAGCCTAGAACCCGGGACAGGGGGAAACACCATATATTTT
NA	TRBJ1-6	TRBV2	few	CASRKQGVNSPLHF	TGTGCCAGCAGAAAACAGGGCGTGAATTCACCCCTCCACTTT
TRBD2	TRBJ2-1	TRBV4-3	NA	CASSPQGASGGLAYNEQFF	TGCGCCAGCAGCCCTCAGGGGGCTAGCGGGGGACTCGCCTACAATGAGCAGTTCTTC
NA	TRBJ2-7	TRBV12-3/TRBV12-4	many	CASSLDSLAHEQYF	TGTGCCAGCAGTTTAGATTCTCTGGCCCACGAGCAGTACTTC
TRBD2	TRBJ2-1	TRBV29-1	NA	CSVGTRLLNEQFF	TGCAGCGTTGGGACTAGACTATTAAATGAGCAGTTCTTC
TRBD1	TRBJ2-3	TRBV7-2	few	CASSLGVDRSTQYF	TGTGCCAGCAGCTTAGGGGTGGACAGGTCGACGCAGTATTTT
TRBD1	TRBJ2-7	TRBV2	NA	CASKGTGAYEQYF	TGTGCCAGCAAAGGGACAGGGGCCTACGAGCAGTACTTC
TRBD1	TRBJ1-2	TRBV28	NA	CASSPNPTYRGLYYGYTF	TGTGCCAGCAGTCCGAACCCCACCTACAGGGGCCTTTACTATGGCTACACCTTC
TRBD1	TRBJ2-7	TRBV11-2	NA	CASSLARDRPYEQYF	TGTGCCAGCAGCTTAGCCAGGGACAGACCCTACGAGCAGTACTTC
TRBD2	TRBJ2-5	TRBV2	once	CASSGGVLAGVSETQYF	TGTGCCAGCAGTGGGGGGGTCCTAGCGGGAGTGTCCGAGACCCAGTACTTC
TRBD2	TRBJ2-7	TRBV5-6	few	CASSTTASGEQYF	TGTGCCAGCAGCACGACGGCTAGCGGAGAGCAGTACTTC
NA	TRBJ1-5	TRBV15	many	CATQTQGRSQPQHF	TGTGCCACCCAAACTCAGGGTAGGAGTCAGCCCCAGCATTTT
TRBD2	TRBJ2-7	TRBV29-1	NA	CSATPGLAGEPYEQYF	TGCAGCGCTACTCCCGGACTAGCGGGAGAACCCTACGAGCAGTACTTC
TRBD1	TRBJ2-7	TRBV5-1	many	CASSVGQDYEQYF	TGCGCCAGCAGCGTGGGACAGGATTACGAGCAGTACTTC